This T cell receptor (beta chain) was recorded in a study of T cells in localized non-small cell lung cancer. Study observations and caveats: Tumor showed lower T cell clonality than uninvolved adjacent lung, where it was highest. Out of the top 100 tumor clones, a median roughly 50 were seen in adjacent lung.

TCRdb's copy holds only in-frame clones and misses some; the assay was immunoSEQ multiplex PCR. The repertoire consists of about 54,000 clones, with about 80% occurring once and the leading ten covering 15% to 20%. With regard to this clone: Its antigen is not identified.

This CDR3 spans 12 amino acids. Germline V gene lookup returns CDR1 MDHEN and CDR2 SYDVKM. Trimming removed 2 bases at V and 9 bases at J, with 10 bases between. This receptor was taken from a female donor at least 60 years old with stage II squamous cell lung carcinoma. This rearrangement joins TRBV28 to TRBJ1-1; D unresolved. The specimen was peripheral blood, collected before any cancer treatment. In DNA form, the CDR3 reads TGTGCCAGCAGTTTAAGCACCGGCAAAGCTTTCTTT. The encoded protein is CASSLSTGKAFF.